These T cell receptor beta chains were read from a single sample in a study of T cell responses to AZD1222 COVID-19 vaccine. Assay: immunoSEQ multiplex PCR; the TCRdb copy retains only in-frame clones and omits some. The data contain around 35,000 clones, roughly 90% of them seen just once; the ten biggest clones take up 6.8%. The source material was peripheral blood, sampled on day 0 of AZD1222 vaccination. Receptors were obtained from an adult in good health. Each CDR3 is given with its conserved first and last residue. A D gene is named only where the DNA matches it firmly. Not all rows give a size; the values are once, few, many and, for expanded clones, a class.

J gene,clone size,D gene,V gene,CDR3 protein,CDR3 DNA
TRBJ1-1,NA,NA,TRBV11-2,CASSGYLGLNTEAFF,TGTGCCAGCAGCGGCTACCTGGGACTGAACACTGAAGCTTTCTTT
TRBJ1-5,NA,NA,TRBV6-1,CASSEEVGAGNQPQHF,TGTGCCAGCAGTGAAGAGGTGGGGGCTGGCAATCAGCCCCAGCATTTT
TRBJ2-1,NA,TRBD1,TRBV10-1,CASSQTGTYNEQFF,TGCGCCAGCAGTCAGACAGGGACCTACAATGAGCAGTTCTTC
TRBJ1-3,NA,NA,TRBV28,CASSLMGRGIGNTIYF,TGTGCCAGCAGCCTTATGGGCAGGGGAATCGGAAACACCATATATTTT
TRBJ2-1,few,NA,TRBV4-2,CASSQVLGVDEQFF,TGTGCCAGCAGCCAAGTTCTTGGAGTCGATGAGCAGTTCTTC
TRBJ1-6,NA,NA,TRBV7-9,CASRGPRELKSPLHF,TGTGCCAGCAGGGGGCCCCGGGAGCTAAAATCACCCCTCCACTTT
TRBJ1-5,NA,TRBD1,TRBV6-4,CASSDRMTGGQPQHF,TGTGCCAGCAGTGACCGAATGACAGGGGGTCAGCCCCAGCATTTT
TRBJ2-1,NA,TRBD2,TRBV24-1,CATSDLGTSLNEQFF,TGTGCCACCAGTGACCTCGGGACTAGTCTCAATGAGCAGTTCTTC
TRBJ1-4,NA,TRBD1,TRBV7-2,CASSRRQGEGKLFF,TGTGCCAGCAGCCGCAGACAGGGAGAGGGAAAACTGTTTTTT
TRBJ1-2,NA,NA,TRBV28,CASSLGNYGYTF,TGTGCCAGCAGTCTAGGGAACTATGGCTACACCTTC
TRBJ2-7,NA,TRBD2,TRBV4-1,CASSQEGTSGSYEQYF,TGCGCCAGCAGCCAAGAGGGGACTAGCGGATCCTACGAGCAGTACTTC
TRBJ1-3,NA,TRBD1,TRBV28,CASLTGGSTIYF,TGTGCCAGCCTGACAGGGGGGAGCACCATATATTTT
TRBJ2-7,NA,TRBD2,TRBV29-1,CSVEGGLAGVEQYF,TGCAGCGTTGAAGGTGGACTAGCGGGAGTCGAGCAGTACTTC
TRBJ1-4,NA,TRBD1,TRBV5-1,CASSRQGENEKLFF,TGCGCCAGCAGCAGACAGGGGGAAAATGAAAAACTGTTTTTT
TRBJ2-7,few,TRBD2,TRBV12-3/TRBV12-4,CASSGQRGYEQYF,TGTGCCAGCAGCGGACAGCGGGGGTACGAGCAGTACTTC
TRBJ2-7,NA,TRBD1,TRBV12-3/TRBV12-4,CASSGQVYEQYF,TGTGCCAGCAGCGGACAGGTCTACGAGCAGTACTTC
TRBJ1-2,few,TRBD1,TRBV9,CASSVGTGLGYTF,TGTGCCAGCAGCGTAGGGACAGGGCTTGGCTACACCTTC
TRBJ1-2,NA,NA,TRBV12-3/TRBV12-4,CASSLRGRVGYTF,TGTGCCAGCAGTTTGAGGGGAAGGGTTGGCTACACCTTC
TRBJ1-5,NA,NA,TRBV19,CASRDTNQPQHF,TGTGCCAGCCGGGACACCAATCAGCCCCAGCATTTT
TRBJ1-6,NA,NA,TRBV30,CALQGYNSPLHF,TGTGCCCTACAGGGCTATAATTCACCCCTCCACTTT
TRBJ2-5,NA,NA,TRBV6-5,CASRPMGVETQYF,TGTGCCAGCAGGCCGATGGGAGTGGAGACCCAGTACTTC
TRBJ1-1,NA,NA,TRBV30,CAWSADTFEAFF,TGTGCCTGGAGTGCCGACACCTTTGAAGCTTTCTTT
TRBJ2-7,NA,NA,TRBV7-3,CASSHGRDNEQYF,TGTGCCAGCAGCCACGGCAGGGACAACGAGCAGTACTTC
TRBJ2-1,NA,NA,TRBV6-1,CASSDSNSYNEQFF,TGTGCCAGCAGCGACTCCAACTCCTACAATGAGCAGTTCTTC
TRBJ2-1,NA,TRBD2,TRBV15,CATSRDVAGGPWEQFF,TGTGCCACCAGCAGAGATGTTGCGGGAGGGCCTTGGGAGCAGTTCTTC
TRBJ1-3,NA,NA,TRBV9,CASSSRMGGEGNTIYF,TGTGCCAGCAGCTCTCGAATGGGGGGCGAAGGAAACACCATATATTTT
TRBJ1-5,NA,NA,TRBV27,CASSFGQGEQPQHF,TGTGCCAGCAGTTTCGGGCAGGGAGAACAGCCCCAGCATTTT
TRBJ1-3,NA,NA,TRBV7-8,CASSPGAGSGNTIYF,TGTGCCAGCAGCCCGGGCGCAGGCTCTGGAAACACCATATATTTT
TRBJ1-6,NA,NA,TRBV7-3,CASSLMGHLNSPLHF,TGTGCCAGCAGCTTGATGGGACATCTTAATTCACCCCTCCACTTT
TRBJ1-2,NA,NA,TRBV5-1,CASSFGAAGYTF,TGCGCCAGCAGCTTTGGAGCAGCTGGCTACACCTTC
TRBJ1-5,NA,NA,TRBV7-2,CASSLVGTDYEPQHF,TGTGCCAGCAGCTTAGTGGGGACTGATTATGAGCCCCAGCATTTT
TRBJ2-3,few,NA,TRBV7-9,CASSPGRGTDTQYF,TGTGCCAGCAGCCCGGGACGGGGCACAGATACGCAGTATTTT
TRBJ1-2,once,NA,TRBV18,CASSPPGLNYGYTF,TGTGCCAGCTCACCTCCCGGACTGAATTATGGCTACACCTTC
TRBJ1-1,NA,NA,TRBV30,CAWSLTAMNTEAFF,TGTGCCTGGAGCCTGACGGCAATGAACACTGAAGCTTTCTTT
TRBJ1-1,NA,NA,TRBV7-2,CASSIRGALGEAFF,TGTGCCAGCAGCATAAGGGGAGCCCTCGGCGAAGCTTTCTTT
TRBJ2-1,once,TRBD1,TRBV12-3/TRBV12-4,CASSRGQREQFF,TGTGCCAGCAGTAGGGGACAGCGGGAGCAGTTCTTC
TRBJ2-1,once,TRBD2,TRBV4-3,CASSQIGYGTSGYNEQFF,TGCGCCAGCAGCCAAATTGGGTACGGGACTAGCGGTTACAATGAGCAGTTCTTC
TRBJ1-2,NA,TRBD1,TRBV28,CASRLTGVAYGYTF,TGTGCCAGCAGACTGACAGGGGTGGCCTATGGCTACACCTTC
TRBJ1-4,few,NA,TRBV9,CASSARWGDDEKLFF,TGTGCCAGCAGCGCAAGATGGGGGGACGATGAAAAACTGTTTTTT
TRBJ1-1,NA,NA,TRBV10-3,CAISGTVMNTEAFF,TGTGCCATCAGTGGGACGGTCATGAACACTGAAGCTTTCTTT
TRBJ1-3,NA,NA,TRBV5-3,CARSLNCLSGNTIYF,TGTGCCAGAAGCTTGAATTGCCTCTCTGGAAACACCATATATTTT
TRBJ1-2,NA,NA,TRBV6-2/TRBV6-3,CASSPTTRQEYGYTF,TGTGCCAGCAGCCCCACCACCAGACAGGAGTATGGCTACACCTTC
TRBJ2-2,NA,NA,TRBV7-8,CASSPQGKGTGELFF,TGTGCCAGCAGCCCCCAGGGAAAGGGCACCGGGGAGCTGTTTTTT
TRBJ2-7,NA,NA,TRBV12-3/TRBV12-4,CASSGGTAREQYF,TGTGCCAGCAGTGGCGGGACAGCACGGGAGCAGTACTTC
TRBJ1-1,few,NA,TRBV12-3/TRBV12-4,CASSLEEGEAFF,TGTGCCAGCAGTTTAGAAGAGGGTGAAGCTTTCTTT
TRBJ2-3,NA,TRBD2,TRBV29-1,CSVEDASGADTQYF,TGCAGCGTTGAAGACGCTAGCGGAGCAGATACGCAGTATTTT
TRBJ2-4,few,NA,TRBV6-1,CASSDLQGTKNIQYF,TGTGCCAGCAGTGATCTACAGGGTACCAAAAACATTCAGTACTTC
TRBJ1-4,NA,TRBD1,TRBV5-6,CASRSTGGGEKLFF,TGTGCCAGCAGGAGTACAGGGGGCGGCGAAAAACTGTTTTTT
TRBJ1-2,NA,NA,TRBV27,CASRFWGGGYYGYTF,TGTGCCAGCAGATTTTGGGGGGGCGGGTACTATGGCTACACCTTC
TRBJ2-7,NA,NA,TRBV18,CASSPTVSYEQYF,TGTGCCAGCTCGCCGACGGTCTCCTACGAGCAGTACTTC
TRBJ2-7,NA,NA,TRBV11-2,CASSLLDQGYEQYF,TGTGCCAGCAGCTTACTAGACCAAGGCTACGAGCAGTACTTC